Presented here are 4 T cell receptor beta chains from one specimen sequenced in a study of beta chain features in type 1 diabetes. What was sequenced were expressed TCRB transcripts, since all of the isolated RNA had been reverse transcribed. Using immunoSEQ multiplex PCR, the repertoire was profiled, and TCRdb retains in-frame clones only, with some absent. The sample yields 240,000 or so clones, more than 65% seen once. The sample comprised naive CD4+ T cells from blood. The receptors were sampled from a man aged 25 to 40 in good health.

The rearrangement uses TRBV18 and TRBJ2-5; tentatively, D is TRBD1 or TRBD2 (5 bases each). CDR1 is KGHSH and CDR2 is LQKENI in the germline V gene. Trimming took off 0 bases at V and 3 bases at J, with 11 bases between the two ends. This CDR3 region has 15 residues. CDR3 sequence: CASSPPGDRKETQYF. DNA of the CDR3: TGTGCCAGCTCACCACCGGGGGACCGAAAAGAGACCCAGTACTTC.

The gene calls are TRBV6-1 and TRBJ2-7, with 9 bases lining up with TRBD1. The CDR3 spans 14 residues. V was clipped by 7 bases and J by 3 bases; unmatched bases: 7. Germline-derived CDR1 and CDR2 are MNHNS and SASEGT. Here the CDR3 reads CASIGGQGFYEQYF. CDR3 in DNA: TGTGCCAGCATTGGTGGACAGGGGTTCTACGAGCAGTACTTC.

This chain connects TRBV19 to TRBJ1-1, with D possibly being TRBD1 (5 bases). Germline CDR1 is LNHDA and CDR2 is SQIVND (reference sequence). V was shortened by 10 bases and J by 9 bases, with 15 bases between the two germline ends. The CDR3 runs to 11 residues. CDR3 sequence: CATGGGGKAFF. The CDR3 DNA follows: TGTGCCACCGGGGGTGGAGGGAAAGCTTTCTTT.

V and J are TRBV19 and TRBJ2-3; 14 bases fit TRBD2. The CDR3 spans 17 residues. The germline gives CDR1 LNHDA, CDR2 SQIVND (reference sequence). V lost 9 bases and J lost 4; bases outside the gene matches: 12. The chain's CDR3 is CASRQGGTSGRADTQYF. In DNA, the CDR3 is TGTGCCAGCCGACAGGGAGGGACTAGCGGGAGAGCAGATACGCAGTATTTT.